A single sample is the source of the 13 T cell receptor beta chains below, sequenced in a study of identical twins. TCRdb redid the calling of the 5' RACE reads with MiXCR, one entry per CDR3 protein. Altogether about 720,000 distinct CDR3 sequences are present, approximately 9% being singletons, with the ten largest covering approximately 0.89%. The same data also contributed to another study, on yellow fever vaccine responses in identical twins.

Specimen: PBMCs. The source of these receptors is a woman aged 18-29 years in good health.

The table lists this clonotype with a few counts. The gene calls are TRBV6-1 and TRBJ2-5; no clear D gene. Trimming stripped 6 bases from V and 1 base from J, with 15 bases between. There are 15 residues in the CDR3. Germline V CDR1 and CDR2: MNHNS, SASEGT. The CDR3 sequence: CASRRRFGPQETQYF. Written as DNA, the CDR3 is TGTGCCAGCAGGCGGCGATTTGGACCCCAAGAGACCCAGTACTTC.

The chain links TRBV5-6 to TRBJ2-5; TRBD2 matches at 8 bases. Germline lookup yields CDR1 SGHDT and CDR2 YYEEEE. The CDR3 consists of 15 residues. The V gene end was trimmed by 1 base and the J gene end by 2 bases; junction bases not matched to a gene: 4. CDR3 sequence: CASSLLAGKQETQYF. The DNA of the CDR3 is TGTGCCAGCAGCTTGTTAGCGGGGAAACAAGAGACCCAGTACTTC.

This chain uses TRBV29-1 with TRBJ1-4; TRBD1 is a possible D gene (6 bases). This CDR3 spans 14 amino acids. Trimming left V 4 bases short and J 2 bases short, with 11 bases between. Germline V gives CDR1 SQVTM, CDR2 ANQGSEA. The CDR3 is CSVGGPGTNEKLFF. The CDR3 DNA is TGCAGCGTTGGGGGGCCCGGGACTAATGAAAAACTGTTTTTT.

The genes are TRBV2 and TRBJ2-6; tentatively, D is TRBD2 (6 bases). Germline values: CDR1 SNHLY, CDR2 FYNNEI. This CDR3 is 15 amino acids long. V gave up 10 bases and J gave up 1 base, with 14 bases separating them. The CDR3 is CATGEGGSGANVLTF. CDR3 bases: TGTGCCACCGGAGAGGGAGGATCTGGGGCCAACGTCCTGACTTTC.

This chain joins TRBV7-9 and TRBJ2-7, with TRBD2 identical over 7 bases. Looked up from germline, CDR1 is SEHNR and CDR2 is FQNEAQ (reference sequence). CDR3 length: 13 residues. V lost 7 bases to trimming and J lost 7 bases; unmatched junction nucleotides: 10. Here the CDR3 reads CASILAGAGEQYF. The DNA of the CDR3 is TGTGCCAGCATCCTCGCGGGAGCAGGAGAGCAGTACTTC.

The chain has TRBV7-2 and TRBJ2-3, with D maybe TRBD2 (6 bases). This CDR3 is 14 amino acids long. V lost 6 bases and J 7 bases, leaving 17 bases between the germline ends. Looked up from germline, CDR1 is SGHTA and CDR2 is FQGNSA. The CDR3: CASRSGSPTNTQYF. Written as DNA, the CDR3 is TGTGCCAGCAGGTCCGGGAGCCCTACCAATACGCAGTATTTT.

The chain joins TRBV2 to TRBJ2-3; TRBD1 or TRBD2 may be the D gene (6 bases each). The germline V and J ends were trimmed by 8 bases and 4 bases, with 13 bases remaining between them. CDR1 is SNHLY, CDR2 FYNNEI, per germline. The CDR3 consists of 13 residues. The CDR3 loop is CASVRGEADTQYF. CDR3 sequence (DNA): TGTGCCAGCGTTAGGGGGGAGGCAGATACGCAGTATTTT.

This clonotype was picked up a small number of times. This chain links TRBV28 with TRBJ2-7, with D perhaps matching TRBD1 (5 bases). Trimming stripped 4 bases from V and 1 base from J, with 20 bases between. The CDR3 is made up of 17 amino acids. CDR1 and CDR2 (germline): MDHEN, SYDVKM. CDR3 DNA sequence: TGTGCCAGCAGTTCTTCCTTGGAAAGGGGTCCTTCCTACGAGCAGTACTTC. Amino acids: CASSSSLERGPSYEQYF.

This clonotype was found a few times. The chain carries TRBV12-3 or TRBV12-4 and TRBJ1-5; the D is unclear. CDR3 length: 13 amino acids. Trimming left V 6 bases short and J 2 bases short, with 8 bases between. The CDR3 DNA sequence: TGTGCCAGCAGCCCCAACCGCAATCAGCCCCAGCATTTT. Translated, it gives CASSPNRNQPQHF.

Many counts were recorded for this clonotype. The gene calls are TRBV18 and TRBJ2-7; 8 bases agree with TRBD2. The CDR3 covers 12 residues. The V and J ends lost 3 bases and 5 bases, in that order; junction bases with no gene match: 0. The germline V gene has CDR1 KGHSH and CDR2 LQKENI. This chain's CDR3 is CASSPGLDEQYF. In DNA, the CDR3 is TGTGCCAGCTCACCGGGACTAGACGAGCAGTACTTC. The full variable domain, its missing parts supplied by reference TRBV18 and TRBJ2-7, is NAGVMQNPRHLVRRRGQEARLRCSPMKGHSHVYWYRQLPEEGLKFMVYLQKENIIDESGMPKERFSAEFPKEGPSILRIQQVVRGDSAAYFCASSPGLDEQYFGPGTRLTVT.

This clonotype has only a few counts. V usage is TRBV6-1 and J usage is TRBJ2-7; D not resolved. Germline V gene data show CDR1 as MNHNS and CDR2 as SASEGT. Trimming took off 1 base at V and 5 bases at J, with 6 bases between the two ends. The CDR3 has 12 amino acids. The CDR3 sequence is CASSEVHHEQYF. The CDR3 region has the DNA TGTGCCAGCAGTGAAGTCCATCACGAGCAGTACTTC.

V is TRBV28 and J is TRBJ2-6; TRBD1 is a possible D gene (6 bases). The CDR3 is 18 residues long. V was pared by 3 bases and J by 0 bases, with 15 bases between. CDR1 and CDR2 from the germline V gene are MDHEN and SYDVKM. CDR3 in DNA: TGTGCCAGCAGTTTTCCGACAGGACTTGGCTCTGGGGCCAACGTCCTGACTTTC. Amino acid sequence: CASSFPTGLGSGANVLTF.

This clonotype was picked up a small number of times. V gene TRBV5-1 combines with J gene TRBJ2-2; TRBD2 aligns across 11 bases. The CDR3 runs 17 residues. Looked up from germline, CDR1 is SGHRS and CDR2 is YFSETQ. V dropped 5 bases and J dropped 0; count of bases not matched to a gene: 6. The chain's CDR3 is CASSPGLAVSNTGELFF. Written as DNA, the CDR3 is TGCGCCAGCAGTCCGGGACTAGCGGTATCGAACACCGGGGAGCTGTTTTTT.